These 6 T cell receptor beta chains share one sample of origin, sequenced in a study of Graves' ophthalmopathy and Graves' hyperthyroidism. RNA transcripts were the source from which TCR beta CDR3 regions were amplified. HTBI primers primed a first-round RT-PCR, and a second-round multiplex PCR followed. A single record per CDR3 protein comes from TCRdb applying MiXCR to the multiplex PCR reads. The sample has approximately 700,000 distinct CDR3 sequences, 40% seen once. The specimen was peripheral blood. The receptor set was obtained from an adult man with Graves' ophthalmopathy.

This sequence joins TRBV7-9 and TRBJ2-5, with D possibly TRBD1 on 6 matching bases. Trimming removed 5 bases at V and 0 bases at J, with 10 bases between. Looked up from germline, CDR1 is SEHNR and CDR2 is FQNEAQ (reference sequence). This CDR3 has 14 amino acids. The CDR3 sequence: CASSTGTNQETQYF. The CDR3 bases are TGTGCCAGCAGCACCGGGACAAACCAAGAGACCCAGTACTTC.

The chain joins TRBV25-1 to TRBJ2-2; D is ambiguous. This CDR3 contains 15 residues. Trimming took off 5 bases at V and 0 bases at J, with 10 bases between the two ends. The germline gives CDR1 MGHDK, CDR2 SYGVNS. Written as DNA, the CDR3 is TGTGCCAGCAGTTTAGACCCCGCGAACACCGGGGAGCTGTTTTTT. Translated: CASSLDPANTGELFF.

This clonotype occurred a few times. A read error may produce the germline difference seen at one junction end. The chain joins TRBV24-1 to TRBJ1-5, with 8 bases aligning to TRBD1. This CDR3 has 16 residues. CDR1 and CDR2 (germline): KGHDR, SFDVKD. The CDR3 region has the DNA TGTGCCAGCAGTTTTGGACAGGGCTATAGCAATCAGCCCCAGCATTTT. This encodes CASSFGQGYSNQPQHF.

The rearrangement links TRBV20-1 to TRBJ2-2; 11 bases agree with TRBD2. CDR1 and CDR2 (germline): DFQATT, SNEGSKA (reference sequence). This CDR3 has 16 residues. V lost 3 bases, J lost 1 base, and 4 bases stayed unmatched. The CDR3 DNA is TGCAGTGCTAGCTGGCTAGCGGGAGGGAACACCGGGGAGCTGTTTTTT. This gives the protein CSASWLAGGNTGELFF.

This clonotype was observed a single time. The chain is built from TRBV10-3 and TRBJ2-5; 7 nucleotides align to TRBD1. The CDR3 runs to 14 residues. Germline V lookup: CDR1 ENHRY, CDR2 SYGVKD. Unmatched junction bases numbered 5, after V lost 3 bases and J lost 4 bases. The CDR3 bases are TGTGCCATCAGTGACTCCGACAGGGCAGAGACCCAGTACTTC. The encoded protein is CAISDSDRAETQYF.

This chain uses TRBV29-1 with TRBJ1-6; TRBD1 matches 9 bases. The CDR3 has 16 amino acids. Unmatched junction bases numbered 12, after V lost 3 bases and J lost 9 bases. Germline lookup yields CDR1 SQVTM and CDR2 ANQGSEA. The CDR3 nucleotides read TGCAGCGTTGAGGTTATTTTACAGGGGGCTGGTTCACCCCTCCACTTT. Amino acids: CSVEVILQGAGSPLHF. The variable domain in full, completed from reference TRBV29-1 and TRBJ1-6, reads SAVISQKPSRDICQRGTSLTIQCQVDSQVTMMFWYRQQPGQSLTLIATANQGSEATYESGFVIDKFPISRPNLTFSTLTVSNMSPEDSSIYLCSVEVILQGAGSPLHFGNGTRLTVT.